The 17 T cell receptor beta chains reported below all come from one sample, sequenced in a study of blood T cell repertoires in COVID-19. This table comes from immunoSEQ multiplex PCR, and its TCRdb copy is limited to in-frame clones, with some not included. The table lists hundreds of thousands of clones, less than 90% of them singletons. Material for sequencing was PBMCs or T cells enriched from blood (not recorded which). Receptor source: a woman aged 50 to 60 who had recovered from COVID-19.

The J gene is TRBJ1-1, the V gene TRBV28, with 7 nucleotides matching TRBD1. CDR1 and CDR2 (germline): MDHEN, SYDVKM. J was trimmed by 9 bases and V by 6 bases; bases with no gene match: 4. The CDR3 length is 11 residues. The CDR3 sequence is CASSRGQQAFF. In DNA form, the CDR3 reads TGTGCCAGCAGCCGGGGACAGCAAGCTTTCTTT.

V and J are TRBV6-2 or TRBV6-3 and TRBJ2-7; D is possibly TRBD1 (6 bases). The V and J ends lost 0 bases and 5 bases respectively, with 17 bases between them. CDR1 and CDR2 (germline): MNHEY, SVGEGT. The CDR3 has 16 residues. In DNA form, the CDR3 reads TGTGCCAGCAGTTACTCTACCAGGGGTAGGTTGGACGAGCAGTACTTC. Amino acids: CASSYSTRGRLDEQYF.

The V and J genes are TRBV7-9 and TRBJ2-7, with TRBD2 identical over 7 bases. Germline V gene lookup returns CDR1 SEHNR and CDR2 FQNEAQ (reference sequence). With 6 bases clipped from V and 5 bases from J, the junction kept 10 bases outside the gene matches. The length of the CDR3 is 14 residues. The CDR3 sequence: CASSQAGRRDEQYF. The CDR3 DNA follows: TGTGCCAGCAGTCAAGCGGGAAGGAGAGACGAGCAGTACTTC.

The CDR3 protein is CASSARGPNYGYTF. The CDR3 DNA sequence: TGTGCCAGCAGTGCCAGGGGCCCTAACTATGGCTACACCTTC. The V call is TRBV27, the J call TRBJ1-2; a possible D gene is TRBD1 (6 bases). Trimming cost V 5 bases and J 0 bases, with 10 bases left between them. The length of the CDR3 is 14 residues. Germline V gene lookup returns CDR1 MNHEY and CDR2 SMNVEV (reference sequence).

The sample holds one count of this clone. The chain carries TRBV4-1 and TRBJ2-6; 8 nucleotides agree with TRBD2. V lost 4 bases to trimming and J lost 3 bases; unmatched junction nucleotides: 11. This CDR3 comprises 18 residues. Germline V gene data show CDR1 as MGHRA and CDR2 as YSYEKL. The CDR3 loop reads CASSPRGSGNSGANVLTF. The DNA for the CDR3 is TGCGCCAGCAGCCCAAGGGGTAGCGGGAATAGTGGGGCCAACGTCCTGACTTTC.

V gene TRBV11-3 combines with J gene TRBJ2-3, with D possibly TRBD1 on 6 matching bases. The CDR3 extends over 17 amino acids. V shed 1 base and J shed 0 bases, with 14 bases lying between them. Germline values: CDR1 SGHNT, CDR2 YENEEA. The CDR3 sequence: CASSLAGTQTSTDTQYF. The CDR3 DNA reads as TGTGCCAGCAGCTTAGCCGGGACACAGACTAGCACAGATACGCAGTATTTT.

Here the CDR3 reads CASSLAGTGVRYAQYF. DNA of the CDR3: TGTGCCAGCAGTTTGGCCGGGACAGGGGTGAGGTATGCGCAGTATTTT. The chain is built from TRBV6-2 or TRBV6-3 and TRBJ2-3; 10 bases map to TRBD1. CDR3 length: 16 amino acids. Trimming cost V 4 bases and J 10 bases; bases outside gene matches: 14. Germline V gene data show CDR1 as MNHEY and CDR2 as SVGEGT.

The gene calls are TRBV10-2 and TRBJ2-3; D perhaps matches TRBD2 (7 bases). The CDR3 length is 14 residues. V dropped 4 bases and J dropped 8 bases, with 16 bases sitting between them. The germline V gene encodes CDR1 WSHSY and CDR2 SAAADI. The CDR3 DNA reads TGCGCCAGCAGTGGTCGGGGGGCTCGGTTTACGCAGTATTTT. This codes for CASSGRGARFTQYF.

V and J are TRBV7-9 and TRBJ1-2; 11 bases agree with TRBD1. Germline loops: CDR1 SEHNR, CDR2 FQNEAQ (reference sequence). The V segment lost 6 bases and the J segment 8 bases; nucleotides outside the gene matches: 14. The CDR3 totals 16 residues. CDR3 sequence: CASRASGQGVFGGYTF. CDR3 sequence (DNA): TGTGCCAGCAGGGCCTCGGGACAGGGGGTTTTTGGCGGCTACACCTTC.

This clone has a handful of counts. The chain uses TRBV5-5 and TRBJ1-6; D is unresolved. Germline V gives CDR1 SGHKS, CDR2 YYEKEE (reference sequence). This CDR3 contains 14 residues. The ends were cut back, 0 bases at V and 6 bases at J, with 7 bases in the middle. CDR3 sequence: CASSLAQSNSPLHF. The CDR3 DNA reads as TGTGCCAGCAGCTTGGCACAGAGTAATTCACCCCTCCACTTT.

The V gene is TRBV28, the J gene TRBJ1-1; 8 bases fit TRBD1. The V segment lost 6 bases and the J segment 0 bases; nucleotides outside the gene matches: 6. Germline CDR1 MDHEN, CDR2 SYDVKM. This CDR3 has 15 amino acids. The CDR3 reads CASSPRQGMNTEAFF. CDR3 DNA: TGTGCCAGCAGCCCACGACAGGGGATGAACACTGAAGCTTTCTTT.

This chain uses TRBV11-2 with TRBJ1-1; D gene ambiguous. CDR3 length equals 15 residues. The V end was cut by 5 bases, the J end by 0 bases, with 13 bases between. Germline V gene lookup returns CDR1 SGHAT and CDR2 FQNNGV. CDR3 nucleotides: TGTGCCAGCAGCCAACCCGGGTCGATGAACACTGAAGCTTTCTTT. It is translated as CASSQPGSMNTEAFF.

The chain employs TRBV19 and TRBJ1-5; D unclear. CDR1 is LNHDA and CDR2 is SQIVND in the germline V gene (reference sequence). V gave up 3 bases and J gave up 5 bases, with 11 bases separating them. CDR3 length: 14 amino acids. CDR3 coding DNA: TGTGCCAGTAGTATTTTGTTGTTAGATCAGCCCCAGCATTTT. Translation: CASSILLLDQPQHF.

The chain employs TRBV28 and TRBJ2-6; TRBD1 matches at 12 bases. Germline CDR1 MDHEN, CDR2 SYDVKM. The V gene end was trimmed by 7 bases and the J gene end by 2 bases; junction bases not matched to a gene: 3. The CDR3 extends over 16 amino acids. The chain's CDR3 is CASMGQGAPGANVLTF. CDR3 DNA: TGTGCCAGCATGGGACAGGGGGCTCCTGGGGCCAACGTCCTGACTTTC.

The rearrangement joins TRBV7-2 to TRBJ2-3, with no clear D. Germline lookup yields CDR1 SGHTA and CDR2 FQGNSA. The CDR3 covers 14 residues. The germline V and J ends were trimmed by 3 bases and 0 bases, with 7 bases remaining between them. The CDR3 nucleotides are TGTGCCAGCAGCTTGCCGACTAGCACAGATACGCAGTATTTT. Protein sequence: CASSLPTSTDTQYF.

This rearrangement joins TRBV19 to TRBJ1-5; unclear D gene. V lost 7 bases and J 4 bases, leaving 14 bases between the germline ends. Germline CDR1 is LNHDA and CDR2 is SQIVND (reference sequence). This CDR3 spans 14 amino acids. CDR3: CASNVVGSNQPQHF. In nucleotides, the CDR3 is TGTGCCAGTAATGTGGTAGGGAGTAATCAGCCCCAGCATTTT.

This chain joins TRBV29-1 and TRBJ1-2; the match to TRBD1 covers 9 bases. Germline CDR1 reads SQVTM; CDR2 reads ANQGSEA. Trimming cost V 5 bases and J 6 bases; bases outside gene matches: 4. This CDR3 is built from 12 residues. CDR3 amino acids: CSVNRGLDGYTF. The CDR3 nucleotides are TGCAGCGTTAACAGGGGGCTTGATGGCTACACCTTC.